A single sample is the source of the 9 T cell receptor beta chains below, sequenced in a study of PD-1 blockade in mismatch repair-deficient tumors. The method was immunoSEQ multiplex PCR; TCRdb's version includes in-frame clones alone and lacks a portion of them. The sample holds approximately 120,000 clones, 85% to 90% seen once. Here the sequenced sample was peripheral blood, taken 44 weeks after starting pembrolizumab. The receptors here all came from an adult with mismatch repair-deficient cancer.

This clone has just one count. The chain carries TRBV6-5 and TRBJ2-1; TRBD2 aligns across 7 bases. Germline-derived CDR1 and CDR2 are MNHEY and SVGAGI. J was trimmed by 6 bases and V by 5 bases; bases with no gene match: 10. The CDR3 totals 15 residues. CDR3 protein: CASSPPRAGSNEQFF. CDR3 coding DNA: TGTGCCAGCAGTCCCCCGAGAGCGGGAAGCAATGAGCAGTTCTTC.

The chain carries TRBV2 and TRBJ2-7; D may correspond to TRBD1 or TRBD2 (5 bases each). V shed 9 bases and J shed 0 bases, with 12 bases lying between them. There are 13 residues in the CDR3. Germline V CDR1 and CDR2: SNHLY, FYNNEI. This CDR3 reads CASTGQISYEQYF. The DNA for the CDR3 is TGTGCCAGTACGGGGCAGATCTCCTACGAGCAGTACTTC. Supplemented by reference TRBV2 and TRBJ2-7, the full variable domain reads EPEVTQTPSHQVTQMGQEVILRCVPISNHLYFYWYRQILGQKVEFLVSFYNNEISEKSEIFDDQFSVERPDGSNFTLKIRSTKLEDSAMYFCASTGQISYEQYFGPGTRLTVT.

The chain joins TRBV19 to TRBJ1-2; D call uncertain. The CDR3 is 15 amino acids. Trimming pared 0 bases from V and 6 bases from J, leaving 14 bases between. CDR1 and CDR2 from the germline V gene are LNHDA and SQIVND (reference sequence). The CDR3 loop is CASSIEGRRVHGYTF. The CDR3 DNA reads as TGTGCCAGTAGTATAGAGGGCAGGAGGGTCCATGGCTACACCTTC.

This chain uses TRBV11-3 with TRBJ2-3; either TRBD1 or TRBD2 may supply D (5 bases each). From germline, CDR1 is SGHNT and CDR2 YENEEA. The CDR3 runs to 15 residues. Deletions cut 1 base from V and 0 bases from J, with 8 bases between. The CDR3 sequence: CASSLGGDSTDTQYF. In nucleotides, the CDR3 is TGTGCCAGCAGCTTAGGAGGGGACAGCACAGATACGCAGTATTTT. Full variable domain (rest looked up from reference TRBV11-3 and TRBJ2-3): EAGVVQSPRYKIIEKKQPVAFWCNPISGHNTLYWYLQNLGQGPELLIRYENEEAVDDSQLPKDRFSAERLKGVDSTLKIQPAELGDSAVYLCASSLGGDSTDTQYFGPGTRLTVL.

The chain links TRBV4-1 to TRBJ2-7; possibly TRBD2 for D (5 bases). There are 17 residues in the CDR3. Germline assignment: CDR1 MGHRA and CDR2 YSYEKL. Trimming left V 1 base short and J 1 base short, with 17 bases between. CDR3 bases: TGCGCCAGCAGCCAAGTAGAGACTGCAACTAGTTCCTACGAGCAGTACTTC. This sequence encodes CASSQVETATSSYEQYF.

Details on this clone: At one of its ends the junction is not consistent with the germline gene, which may arise from a read error. V usage is TRBV11-3 and J usage is TRBJ2-4; D assignment may be TRBD1 or TRBD2 (5 bases each). Germline V gene lookup returns CDR1 SGHNT and CDR2 YENEEA. The CDR3 runs 11 residues. In DNA, the CDR3 is TGTGCCAGCAGCTCCACGGGACGTGCAAACTTC. Protein product: CASSSTGRANF.

The CDR3 region has the DNA TGTGCCAGCAGCTTAGACCTATCCGGGACAGGGCGGACAGATACGCAGTATTTT. It encodes CASSLDLSGTGRTDTQYF. J is TRBJ2-3 and V is TRBV7-2, with 9 bases matching TRBD1. This CDR3 contains 18 residues. CDR1 SGHTA and CDR2 FQGNSA come from the germline V gene. The V segment lost 1 base and the J segment 3 bases; nucleotides outside the gene matches: 11.

The V call is TRBV6-1, the J call TRBJ2-4; 8 bases line up with TRBD2. The germline gives CDR1 MNHNS, CDR2 SASEGT. Germline trimming cut 5 bases from V and 8 bases from J; bases unmatched to any gene: 11. CDR3 length equals 15 residues. The CDR3 coding sequence is TGTGCCAGCAGTCCGACCCGGCGGGGGGTTGACATTCAGTACTTC. Translating it yields CASSPTRRGVDIQYF.

The V gene is TRBV5-6, the J gene TRBJ2-7; 8 nucleotides agree with TRBD2. The germline V gene encodes CDR1 SGHDT and CDR2 YYEEEE. V shed 4 bases and J 2 bases; nucleotides not matched to a gene: 8. The CDR3 is 15 amino acids. CDR3 DNA: TGTGCCAGCAGCACCCTCGGAGCGGGGGCCTACGAGCAGTACTTC. It codes for CASSTLGAGAYEQYF.